Below, one T cell receptor (beta chain) is given with its context. In germline, CDR1 is LNHDA, CDR2 SQIVND (reference sequence). The CDR3 is 15 amino acids. The V end lost 6 bases, the J end lost 0 bases, and 12 bases lay between the germline ends. This record belongs to a study of blood T cell repertoires in COVID-19. Across the whole study: COVID-19 samples, acute and convalescent, were from the United States, Italy and Spain. T cells, B-cell-depleted T cells, or PBMCs supplied cDNA or gDNA.

Authors' methods: The assay estimated nucleated cells by amplifying reference gene primers. TCRdb keeps only in-frame clones here, not all; method: immunoSEQ multiplex PCR. The D gene and trimming were derived from the DNA, and the V and J assignments and clone size from that table. This table has around 74,000 clones, about 83% appearing once. The J gene is TRBJ1-5, the V gene TRBV19; no definite D call. The sample taken for sequencing was peripheral blood. This clonotype was obtained from a young man with acute or convalescent COVID-19. The CDR3 DNA is TGTGCCAGTAGGGAGGGCAGGAATAGCAATCAGCCCCAGCATTTT. This codes for CASREGRNSNQPQHF.